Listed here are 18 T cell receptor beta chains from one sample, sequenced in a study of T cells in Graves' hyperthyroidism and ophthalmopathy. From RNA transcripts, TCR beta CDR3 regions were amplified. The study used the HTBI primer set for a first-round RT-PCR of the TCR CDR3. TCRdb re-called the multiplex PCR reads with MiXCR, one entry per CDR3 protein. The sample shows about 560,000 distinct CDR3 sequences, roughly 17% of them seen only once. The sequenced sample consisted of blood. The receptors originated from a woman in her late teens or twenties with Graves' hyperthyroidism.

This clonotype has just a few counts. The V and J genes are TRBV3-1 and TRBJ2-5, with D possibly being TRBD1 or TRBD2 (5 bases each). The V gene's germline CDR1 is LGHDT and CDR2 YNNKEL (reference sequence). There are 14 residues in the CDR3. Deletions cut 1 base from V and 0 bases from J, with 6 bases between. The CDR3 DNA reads TGTGCCAGCAGCCAAGGGGGGAACCAAGAGACCCAGTACTTC. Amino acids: CASSQGGNQETQYF.

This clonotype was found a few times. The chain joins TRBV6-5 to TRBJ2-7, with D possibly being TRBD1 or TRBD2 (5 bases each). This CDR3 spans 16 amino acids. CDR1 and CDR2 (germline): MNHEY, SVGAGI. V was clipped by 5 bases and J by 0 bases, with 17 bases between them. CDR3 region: CASSRATGRGSYEQYF. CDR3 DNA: TGTGCCAGCAGTCGAGCCACGGGACGGGGCTCCTACGAGCAGTACTTC.

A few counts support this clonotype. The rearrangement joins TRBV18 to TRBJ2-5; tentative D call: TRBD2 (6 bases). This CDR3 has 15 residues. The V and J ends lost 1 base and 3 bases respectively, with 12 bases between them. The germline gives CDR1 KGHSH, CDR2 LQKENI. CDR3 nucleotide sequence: TGTGCCAGCTCACCACGGTCGGGGGTTGAAGAGACCCAGTACTTC. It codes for CASSPRSGVEETQYF.

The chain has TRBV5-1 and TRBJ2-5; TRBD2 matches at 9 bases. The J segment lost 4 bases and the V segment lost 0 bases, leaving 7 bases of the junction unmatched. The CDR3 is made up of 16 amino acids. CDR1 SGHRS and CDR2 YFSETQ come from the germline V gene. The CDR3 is CASSLVFAGGRETQYF. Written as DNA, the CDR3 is TGCGCCAGCAGCTTGGTCTTTGCGGGAGGGCGAGAGACCCAGTACTTC.

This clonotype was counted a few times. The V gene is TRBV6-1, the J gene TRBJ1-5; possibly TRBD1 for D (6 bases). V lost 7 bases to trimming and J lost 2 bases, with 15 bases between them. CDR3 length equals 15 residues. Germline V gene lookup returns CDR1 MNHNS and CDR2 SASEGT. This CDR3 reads CASIVGGGGNQPQHF. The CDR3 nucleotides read TGTGCCAGCATTGTTGGGGGCGGTGGCAATCAGCCCCAGCATTTT.

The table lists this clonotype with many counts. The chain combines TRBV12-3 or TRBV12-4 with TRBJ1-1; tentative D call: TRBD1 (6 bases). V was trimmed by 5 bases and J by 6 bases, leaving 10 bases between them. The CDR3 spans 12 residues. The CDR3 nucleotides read TGTGCCAGCAGTCTAGGGGGACCTGAAGCTTTCTTT. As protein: CASSLGGPEAFF.

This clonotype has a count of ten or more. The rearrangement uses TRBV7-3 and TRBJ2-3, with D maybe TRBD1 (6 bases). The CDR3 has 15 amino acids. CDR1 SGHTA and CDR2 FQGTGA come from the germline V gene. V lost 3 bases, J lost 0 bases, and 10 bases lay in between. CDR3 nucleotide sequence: TGTGCCAGCAGCTTGGACAGCCTGAGCACAGATACGCAGTATTTT. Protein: CASSLDSLSTDTQYF.

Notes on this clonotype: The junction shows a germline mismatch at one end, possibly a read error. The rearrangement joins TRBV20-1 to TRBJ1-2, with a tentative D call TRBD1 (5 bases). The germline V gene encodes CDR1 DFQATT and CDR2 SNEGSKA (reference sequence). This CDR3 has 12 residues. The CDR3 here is CSARRPGRGYAF. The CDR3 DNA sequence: TGCAGTGCTAGGCGACCAGGGCGCGGCTACGCCTTC.

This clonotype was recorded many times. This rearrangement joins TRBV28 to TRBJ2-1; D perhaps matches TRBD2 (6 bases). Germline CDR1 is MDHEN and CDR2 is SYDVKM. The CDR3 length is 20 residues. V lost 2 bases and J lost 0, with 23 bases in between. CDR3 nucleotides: TGTGCCAGCAGTTTACCTACAGCGGGTTTAAGCTCGGGCTCCTACAATGAGCAGTTCTTC. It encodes CASSLPTAGLSSGSYNEQFF.

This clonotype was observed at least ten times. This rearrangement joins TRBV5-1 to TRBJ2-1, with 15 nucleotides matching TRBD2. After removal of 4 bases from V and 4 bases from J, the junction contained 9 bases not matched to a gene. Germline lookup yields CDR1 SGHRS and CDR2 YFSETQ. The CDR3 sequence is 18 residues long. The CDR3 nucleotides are TGCGCCAGCAGCGGGGGACTAGCGGGAGGAGATGGTTACAATGAGCAGTTCTTC. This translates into CASSGGLAGGDGYNEQFF. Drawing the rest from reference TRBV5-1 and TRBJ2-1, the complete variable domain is KAGVTQTPRYLIKTRGQQVTLSCSPISGHRSVSWYQQTPGQGLQFLFEYFSETQRNKGNFPGRFSGRQFSNSRSEMNVSTLELGDSALYLCASSGGLAGGDGYNEQFFGPGTRLTVL.

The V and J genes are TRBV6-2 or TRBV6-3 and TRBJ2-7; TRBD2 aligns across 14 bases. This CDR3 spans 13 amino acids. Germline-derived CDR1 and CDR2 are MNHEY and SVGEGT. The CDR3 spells CGTGLAGDVEQYF. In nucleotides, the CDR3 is TGTGGTACGGGACTAGCGGGAGATGTCGAGCAGTACTTC.

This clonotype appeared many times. The CDR3, as DNA: TGTGCCAGCAGTCCGGAACCGGGACAGGGCGGCGGGGAGCTGTTTTTT. Translating gives CASSPEPGQGGGELFF. This chain connects TRBV27 to TRBJ2-2; the match to TRBD1 covers 9 bases. CDR1 is MNHEY and CDR2 is SMNVEV in the germline V gene (reference sequence). After removal of 5 bases from V and 7 bases from J, the junction contained 11 bases not matched to a gene. The CDR3 is 16 amino acids.

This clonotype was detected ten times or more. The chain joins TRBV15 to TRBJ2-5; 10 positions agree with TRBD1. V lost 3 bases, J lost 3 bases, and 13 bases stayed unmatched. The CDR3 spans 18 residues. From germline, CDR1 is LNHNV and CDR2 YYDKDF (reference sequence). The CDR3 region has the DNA TGTGCCACCAGCAGTCCTTTCGGGACAGGGGAGTCCGAAGAGACCCAGTACTTC. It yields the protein CATSSPFGTGESEETQYF.

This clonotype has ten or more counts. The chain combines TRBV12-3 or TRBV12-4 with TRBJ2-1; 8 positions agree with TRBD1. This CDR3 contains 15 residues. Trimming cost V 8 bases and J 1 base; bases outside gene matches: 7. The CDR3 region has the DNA TGTGCCAGCGGCGAAGACAGGGGTTCCTACAATGAGCAGTTCTTC. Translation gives CASGEDRGSYNEQFF.

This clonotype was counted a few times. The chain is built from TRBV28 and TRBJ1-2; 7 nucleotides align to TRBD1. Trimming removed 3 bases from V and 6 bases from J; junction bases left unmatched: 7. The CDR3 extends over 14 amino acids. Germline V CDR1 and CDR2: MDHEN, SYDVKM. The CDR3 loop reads CASSFPGTAHGYTF. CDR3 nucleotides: TGTGCCAGCAGTTTCCCCGGGACAGCTCATGGCTACACCTTC.

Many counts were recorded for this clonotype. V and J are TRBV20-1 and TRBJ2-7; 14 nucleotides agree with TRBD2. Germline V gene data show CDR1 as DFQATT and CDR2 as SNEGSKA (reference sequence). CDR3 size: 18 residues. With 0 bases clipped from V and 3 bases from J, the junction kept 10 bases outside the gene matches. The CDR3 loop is CSARDPGTSGSPYYEQYF. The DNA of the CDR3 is TGCAGTGCTAGAGATCCCGGGACTAGCGGGAGCCCGTACTACGAGCAGTACTTC.

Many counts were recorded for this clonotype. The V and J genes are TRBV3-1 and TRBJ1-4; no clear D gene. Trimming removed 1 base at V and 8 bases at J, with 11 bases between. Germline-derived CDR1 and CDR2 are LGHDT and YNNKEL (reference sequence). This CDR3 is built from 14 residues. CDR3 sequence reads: CASSQGGKREKLFF. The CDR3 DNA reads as TGTGCCAGCAGCCAAGGAGGCAAACGGGAAAAACTGTTTTTT.

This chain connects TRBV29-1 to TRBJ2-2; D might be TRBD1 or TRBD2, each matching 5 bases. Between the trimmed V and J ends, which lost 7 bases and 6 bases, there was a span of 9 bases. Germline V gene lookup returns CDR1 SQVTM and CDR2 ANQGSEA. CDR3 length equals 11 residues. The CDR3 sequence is CSARGAGELFF. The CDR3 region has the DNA TGCAGCGCGAGGGGTGCCGGGGAGCTGTTTTTT.